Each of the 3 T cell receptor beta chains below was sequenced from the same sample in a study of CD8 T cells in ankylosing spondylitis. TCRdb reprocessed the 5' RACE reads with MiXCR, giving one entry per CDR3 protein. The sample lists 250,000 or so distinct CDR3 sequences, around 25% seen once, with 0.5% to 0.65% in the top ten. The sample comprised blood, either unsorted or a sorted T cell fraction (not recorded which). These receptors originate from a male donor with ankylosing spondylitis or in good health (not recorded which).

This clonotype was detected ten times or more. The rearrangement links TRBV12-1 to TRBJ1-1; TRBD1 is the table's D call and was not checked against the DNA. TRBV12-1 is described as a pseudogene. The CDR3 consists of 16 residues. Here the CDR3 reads CASSARQGASWTEAFF. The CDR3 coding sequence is TGTGCCAGCAGCGCCCGACAGGGGGCGAGTTGGACTGAAGCTTTCTTT.

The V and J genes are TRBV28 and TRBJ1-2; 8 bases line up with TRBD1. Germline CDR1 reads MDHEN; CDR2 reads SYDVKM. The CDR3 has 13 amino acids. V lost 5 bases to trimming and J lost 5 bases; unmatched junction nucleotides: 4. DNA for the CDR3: TGTGCCAGCAGTACTGGACAGGGTTATGGCTACACCTTC. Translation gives CASSTGQGYGYTF.

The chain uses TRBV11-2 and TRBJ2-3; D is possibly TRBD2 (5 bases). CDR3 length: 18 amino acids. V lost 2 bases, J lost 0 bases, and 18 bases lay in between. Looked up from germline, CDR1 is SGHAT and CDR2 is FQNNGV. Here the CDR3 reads CASSLRPRVRASTDTQYF. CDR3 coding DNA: TGTGCCAGCAGCTTAAGGCCCCGAGTGAGGGCTAGCACAGATACGCAGTATTTT.